Listed below are T cell receptor beta chains from one sample, sequenced in a study of blood T cell repertoires in COVID-19. Profiling relied on immunoSEQ multiplex PCR, and the TCRdb table lists in-frame clones only, not all of them. Of 200,000 to 250,000 clones listed, less than 90% are singletons. Sequencing used PBMCs or T cells enriched from blood (not recorded which). These receptors were taken from a woman in her thirties or forties who had recovered from COVID-19. Both conserved end residues are part of each CDR3. A D gene is named only where the DNA matches it firmly.

J: TRBJ2-5; D: TRBD2; V: TRBV4-2; CDR3: CASSQSGRAETQYF; DNA: TGTGCCAGCAGCCAGAGCGGGAGAGCAGAGACCCAGTACTTC
J: TRBJ1-5; D: TRBD1; V: TRBV28; CDR3: CASSSGDRFSNQPQHF; DNA: TGTGCCAGCAGCTCCGGGGACAGATTTAGCAATCAGCCCCAGCATTTT
J: TRBJ2-5; D: -; V: TRBV5-1; CDR3: CASSVPSGEETQYF; DNA: TGCGCCAGCAGCGTCCCTAGTGGGGAGGAGACCCAGTACTTC
J: TRBJ2-2; D: TRBD1; V: TRBV24-1; CDR3: CATSDLKGASTGELFF; DNA: TGTGCCACCAGTGATTTGAAGGGGGCGAGCACCGGGGAGCTGTTTTTT
J: TRBJ1-1; D: TRBD1; V: TRBV18; CDR3: CASSLTGDTEAFF; DNA: TGTGCCAGCTCCCTTACAGGGGACACTGAAGCTTTCTTT
J: TRBJ2-2; D: TRBD2; V: TRBV6-4; CDR3: CASRASGNTGELFF; DNA: TGTGCCAGTAGGGCTAGCGGCAACACCGGGGAGCTGTTTTTT
J: TRBJ2-7; D: TRBD2; V: TRBV2; CDR3: CASSPSGNYEQYF; DNA: TGTGCCAGCAGTCCTAGCGGGAACTACGAGCAGTACTTC
J: TRBJ1-2; D: TRBD1; V: TRBV7-2; CDR3: CASKDRGGYGYTF; DNA: TGTGCCAGCAAGGACAGGGGAGGCTATGGCTACACCTTC
J: TRBJ1-1; D: -; V: TRBV6-5; CDR3: CASTFTTEAFF; DNA: TGTGCCAGCACGTTCACCACAGAAGCTTTCTTT
J: TRBJ1-2; D: TRBD1; V: TRBV28; CDR3: CASSQTGGYTF; DNA: TGTGCCAGCAGCCAGACAGGGGGCTACACCTTC